Included here is one T cell receptor (beta chain) sequence, with context. This entry is derived from a study of blood T cell repertoires in COVID-19. CDR1 is PRHDT, CDR2 FYEKMQ, per germline (reference sequence). This CDR3 has 15 amino acids. J was trimmed by 11 bases and V by 1 base; bases with no gene match: 7. Sequencing used immunoSEQ multiplex PCR; TCRdb keeps in-frame clones, though not all of them. The data show 200,000 to 300,000 clones, with around 90% seen just once and approximately 7.5% held by the top ten. Sequencing used peripheral blood. This TCR came from a man in his fifties or sixties who had recovered from COVID-19. The chain employs TRBV13 and TRBJ2-3; 12 bases agree with TRBD2. DNA of the CDR3: TGTGCCAGCAGCTTAGCCCGGACTAGCGGGGTCGGGCAGTATTTT. This encodes CASSLARTSGVGQYF.